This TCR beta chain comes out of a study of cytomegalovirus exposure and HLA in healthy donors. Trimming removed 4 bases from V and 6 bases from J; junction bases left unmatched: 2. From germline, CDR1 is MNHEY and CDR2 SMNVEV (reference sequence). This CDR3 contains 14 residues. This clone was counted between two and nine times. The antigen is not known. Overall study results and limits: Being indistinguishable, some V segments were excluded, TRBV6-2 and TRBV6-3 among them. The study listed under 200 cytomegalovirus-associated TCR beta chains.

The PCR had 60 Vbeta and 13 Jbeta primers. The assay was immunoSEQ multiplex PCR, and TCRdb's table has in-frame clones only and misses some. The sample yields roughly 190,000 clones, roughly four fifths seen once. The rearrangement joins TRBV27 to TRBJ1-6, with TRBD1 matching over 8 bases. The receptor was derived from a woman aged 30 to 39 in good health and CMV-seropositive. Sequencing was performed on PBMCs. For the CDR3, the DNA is TGTGCCAGCAGTTGGGACAGGATTAATTCACCCCTCCACTTT. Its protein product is CASSWDRINSPLHF.